The 30 T cell receptor beta chains reported below all come from one sample, sequenced in a study of siplizumab effects on memory and regulatory T cells (dated 2019 in TCRdb). The library was obtained by the immunoSEQ multiplex PCR assay. TCRdb's version of the immuneACCESS table is confined to in-frame rearrangements and falls short of the full clone set. An unresolved V gene accounts for under half of the shortfall where checked; the remainder is of unknown origin. In this sample the table shows under 140,000 clones, roughly 90% of which occur a single time. The ten largest clones capture 1.3% of the sample. The sequencing sample was made of CD4+ T cells sorted from blood. Every receptor here comes from a human donor in good health.

V usage is TRBV4-1 and J usage is TRBJ1-1; 12 bases map to TRBD1. Germline V CDR1 and CDR2: MGHRA, YSYEKL. This CDR3 is 17 amino acids long. V was pared by 1 base and J by 1 base, with 4 bases of the junction left unmatched. CDR3 loop: CASSQGPGQGANTEAFF. CDR3 sequence (DNA): TGCGCCAGCAGCCAAGGACCGGGACAGGGGGCGAACACTGAAGCTTTCTTT.

The chain is built from TRBV7-6 and TRBJ2-7; 8 nucleotides match TRBD2. CDR1 and CDR2 from the germline V gene are SGHVS and FNYEAQ. With V trimmed by 2 bases and J by 6 bases, 3 bases remained unmatched. The CDR3 has 13 amino acids. CDR3: CASSLSGGREQYF. In DNA form, the CDR3 reads TGTGCCAGCAGCTTAAGCGGGGGACGCGAGCAGTACTTC.

CDR3 bases: TGCGCCAGCAGCTTGGCGGACGGGAACACCGGGGAGCTGTTTTTT. As protein: CASSLADGNTGELFF. The chain joins TRBV5-1 to TRBJ2-2, with D uncertain. The CDR3 sequence is 15 residues long. Trimming pared 0 bases from V and 1 base from J, leaving 7 bases between. Germline-derived CDR1 and CDR2 are SGHRS and YFSETQ.

The rearrangement links TRBV27 to TRBJ1-5, with 7 bases lining up with TRBD1. CDR1 is MNHEY and CDR2 is SMNVEV in the germline V gene (reference sequence). The ends lost 2 bases at V and 0 bases at J; junction bases unmatched: 7. This CDR3 has 17 residues. The CDR3 region has the DNA TGTGCCAGCAGTTTACGTCACAGGGGTGATAGCAATCAGCCCCAGCATTTT. Amino acids: CASSLRHRGDSNQPQHF.

The chain is built from TRBV6-5 and TRBJ1-6, with D uncertain. With 4 bases removed from V and 4 bases from J, the gap between germline ends came to 5 bases. This CDR3 contains 13 residues. Per germline, CDR1 MNHEY and CDR2 SVGAGI. This chain's CDR3 is CASSSPYNSPLHF. As DNA, the CDR3 is TGTGCCAGCAGTTCGCCGTATAATTCACCCCTCCACTTT.

The genes are TRBV9 and TRBJ2-7; D not certain. Trimming left V 0 bases short and J 6 bases short, with 10 bases between. The CDR3 has 13 amino acids. Germline CDR1 SGDLS, CDR2 YYNGEE. The CDR3 DNA follows: TGTGCCAGCAGCGTAGAGGTGGGATCCGAGCAGTACTTC. Its protein product is CASSVEVGSEQYF. The whole variable domain, filled in from reference TRBV9 and TRBJ2-7, reads DSGVTQTPKHLITATGQRVTLRCSPRSGDLSVYWYQQSLDQGLQFLIQYYNGEERAKGNILERFSAQQFPDLHSELNLSSLELGDSALYFCASSVEVGSEQYFGPGTRLTVT.

This CDR3 reads CASSLGGIRDNEKLFF. For the CDR3, the DNA is TGTGCCAGCAGCCTCGGGGGGATCCGGGATAATGAAAAACTGTTTTTT. The rearrangement links TRBV5-4 to TRBJ1-4; D is possibly TRBD1 (5 bases). The germline V gene encodes CDR1 SGHNT and CDR2 YYREEE (reference sequence). The CDR3 is 16 residues long. V was cut by 4 bases and J by 4 bases, with 17 bases left in between.

This chain connects TRBV6-1 to TRBJ1-3, with unresolved D. The CDR3 has 18 amino acids. CDR1 is MNHNS and CDR2 is SASEGT in the germline V gene. Trimming shortened V by 4 bases and J by 2 bases, and 21 bases separated the two germline ends. CDR3 protein: CASSAITLTLGAGNTIYF. In nucleotides, the CDR3 is TGTGCCAGCAGTGCCATCACCCTGACCCTAGGTGCTGGAAACACCATATATTTT.

This clone was detected only a few times. This chain links TRBV5-1 with TRBJ2-1; no clear D gene. The CDR3 has 11 residues. CDR1 and CDR2 (germline): SGHRS, YFSETQ. Deletions cut 4 bases from V and 5 bases from J, with 4 bases between. The CDR3, as DNA: TGCGCCAGCAGCGTTGACAATGAGCAGTTCTTC. Translating it yields CASSVDNEQFF.

The chain is built from TRBV18 and TRBJ2-3; 7 bases match TRBD2. Germline V gene data show CDR1 as KGHSH and CDR2 as LQKENI. The CDR3 has 16 amino acids. With V trimmed by 3 bases and J by 3 bases, 9 bases remained unmatched. The CDR3 loop is CASSPVGTIQTDTQYF. The CDR3 region has the DNA TGTGCCAGCTCACCTGTAGGGACTATCCAAACAGATACGCAGTATTTT.

V usage is TRBV6-6 and J usage is TRBJ2-7; 12 bases are shared with TRBD1. This CDR3 has 15 residues. V shed 4 bases, J shed 4 bases, and the junction held 5 bases outside the gene matches. Germline V CDR1 and CDR2: MNHNY, SVGAGI (reference sequence). CDR3: CASSSPGQGAYEQYF. The CDR3 coding sequence is TGTGCCAGCAGTTCACCGGGACAGGGGGCGTACGAGCAGTACTTC.

V usage is TRBV15 and J usage is TRBJ2-5; TRBD2 aligns across 10 bases. The CDR3 contains 14 residues. Germline V CDR1 and CDR2: LNHNV, YYDKDF (reference sequence). V trimming: 4 bases; J trimming: 2 bases; junction bases outside the gene matches: 1. The CDR3 here is CATSTAGGQETQYF. The CDR3 DNA reads as TGTGCCACCAGCACAGCGGGGGGGCAAGAGACCCAGTACTTC. Together with reference TRBV15 and TRBJ2-5, the CDR3 gives the full variable domain: DAMVIQNPRYQVTQFGKPVTLSCSQTLNHNVMYWYQQKSSQAPKLLFHYYDKDFNNEADTPDNFQSRRPNTSFCFLDIRSPGLGDTAMYLCATSTAGGQETQYFGPGTRLLVL.

V and J are TRBV5-5 and TRBJ1-2; 7 bases line up with TRBD1. The length of the CDR3 is 19 residues. Trimming at V came to 4 bases and at J to 7 bases, leaving 25 bases not matched to a gene. Germline V gene lookup returns CDR1 SGHKS and CDR2 YYEKEE (reference sequence). In DNA form, the CDR3 reads TGTGCCAGCAGCCTAGACTCGGGAGGAGGGGGCTACTCACCGATTGGCTACACCTTC. Translation: CASSLDSGGGGYSPIGYTF.

This clone occurred a few times. The gene calls are TRBV30 and TRBJ1-1; D unresolved. This CDR3 contains 11 residues. Between the trimmed V and J ends, which lost 7 bases and 4 bases, there was a span of 10 bases. The germline gives CDR1 GTSNPN, CDR2 SVGIG (reference sequence). Here the CDR3 DNA reads TGTGCCTACCATGGGGTCACTGAAGCTTTCTTT. Encoded protein: CAYHGVTEAFF.

V usage is TRBV19 and J usage is TRBJ1-5; D remains unclear. This CDR3 comprises 13 residues. From germline, CDR1 is LNHDA and CDR2 SQIVND (reference sequence). Trimming removed 8 bases from V and 3 bases from J, with 11 bases in between. In DNA, the CDR3 is TGTGCCAGTCTCCCGGGCCTCAATCAGCCCCAGCATTTT. Translated: CASLPGLNQPQHF.

The table lists this clone with a count of one. The DNA for the CDR3 is TGTGCCAGCAGCTTACAGGCCTATAATTCACCCCTCCACTTT. As protein: CASSLQAYNSPLHF. J is TRBJ1-6 and V is TRBV7-9; D not resolved. Germline V gene data show CDR1 as SEHNR and CDR2 as FQNEAQ (reference sequence). This CDR3 is 14 amino acids long. V lost 2 bases and J 2 bases, leaving 4 bases between the germline ends.

V is TRBV18 and J is TRBJ2-7, with D tentatively TRBD1 (6 bases). The germline gives CDR1 KGHSH, CDR2 LQKENI. V was cut by 2 bases and J by 5 bases, with 16 bases left in between. The CDR3 runs to 15 residues. The CDR3 here is CASSPNTGLGNEQYF. CDR3 sequence (DNA): TGTGCCAGCTCACCAAACACAGGGCTGGGTAACGAGCAGTACTTC.

In DNA, the CDR3 is TGTGCCAGCTCACCAGGAGCGGGGGCCGTAGAGGGCATTCAGTACTTC. It encodes CASSPGAGAVEGIQYF. The rearrangement uses TRBV18 and TRBJ2-4, with 8 bases lining up with TRBD2. The CDR3 runs 16 residues. V gave up 2 bases and J gave up 9 bases; unmatched junction bases: 12. The V gene's germline CDR1 is KGHSH and CDR2 LQKENI.

The chain uses TRBV25-1 and TRBJ1-4, with D unclear. Trimming took 3 bases from V and 8 from J, leaving 13 bases between them. Germline CDR1 and CDR2: MGHDK and SYGVNS. The CDR3 has 14 amino acids. DNA for the CDR3: TGTGCCAGCAGTGATTGGTCAGGACCAGAAAAACTGTTTTTT. Translating gives CASSDWSGPEKLFF.

V and J are TRBV19 and TRBJ2-7; no firm D call. Germline V lookup: CDR1 LNHDA, CDR2 SQIVND (reference sequence). The V gene lost 4 bases and the J gene lost 5 bases, with 9 bases spanning the gap. The CDR3 spans 12 residues. DNA of the CDR3: TGTGCCAGTAGTACCTCCGGAGACGAGCAGTACTTC. Protein: CASSTSGDEQYF. The entire variable domain, with the rest obtained from reference TRBV19 and TRBJ2-7, is as follows: DGGITQSPKYLFRKEGQNVTLSCEQNLNHDAMYWYRQDPGQGLRLIYYSQIVNDFQKGDIAEGYSVSREKKESFPLTVTSAQKNPTAFYLCASSTSGDEQYFGPGTRLTVT.

This clone was counted once. This chain uses TRBV12-5 with TRBJ1-2, with TRBD1 matching 8 bases. Germline V gene lookup returns CDR1 LGHNT and CDR2 FRNRAP. This CDR3 is built from 16 residues. V shed 0 bases, J shed 5 bases, and the junction held 8 bases outside the gene matches. CDR3 protein: CASGLVLGQAKYGYTF. DNA for the CDR3: TGTGCTAGTGGTTTGGTACTGGGACAGGCCAAATATGGCTACACCTTC. The whole variable domain, remainder taken from reference TRBV12-5 and TRBJ1-2, is DARVTQTPRHKVTEMGQEVTMRCQPILGHNTVFWYRQTMMQGLELLAYFRNRAPLDDSGMPKDRFSAEMPDATLATLKIQPSEPRDSAVYFCASGLVLGQAKYGYTFGSGTRLTVV.

The chain has TRBV9 and TRBJ1-1; no clear D. Germline V gene sequence: CDR1 SGDLS, CDR2 YYNGEE. The CDR3 covers 13 residues. The V end was cut by 0 bases, the J end by 0 bases, with 3 bases between. The CDR3 DNA reads TGTGCCAGCAGCGTAGATATGAACACTGAAGCTTTCTTT. It specifies CASSVDMNTEAFF.

The chain has TRBV7-9 and TRBJ1-4, with 8 nucleotides matching TRBD1. Germline trimming cut 5 bases from V and 7 bases from J; bases unmatched to any gene: 12. CDR3 size: 16 residues. Germline CDR1 is SEHNR and CDR2 is FQNEAQ (reference sequence). CDR3 sequence reads: CASSLPRQGTGEKLFF. CDR3 DNA: TGTGCCAGCAGCCTACCCCGACAGGGGACGGGTGAAAAACTGTTTTTT.

The chain has TRBV10-3 and TRBJ2-5; D remains ambiguous. The V end lost 3 bases, the J end lost 4 bases, and 12 bases lay between the germline ends. Germline-derived CDR1 and CDR2 are ENHRY and SYGVKD. The CDR3 runs to 14 residues. CDR3 DNA sequence: TGTGCCATCAGTGATTGGCAGAACTTAGAGACCCAGTACTTC. Translation gives CAISDWQNLETQYF.

The chain recombines TRBV5-1 with TRBJ1-3; TRBD1 aligns across 7 bases. The CDR3 is 17 residues long. CDR1 is SGHRS and CDR2 is YFSETQ in the germline V gene. Trimming removed 4 bases from V and 5 bases from J; junction bases left unmatched: 15. The CDR3 region has the DNA TGCGCCAGCAGCCCGAGGGGTGCAGGGGGACGACGAAACACCATATATTTT. Protein: CASSPRGAGGRRNTIYF.

The chain carries TRBV9 and TRBJ1-1; no firm D call. The germline V and J ends were trimmed by 0 bases and 8 bases, with 11 bases remaining between them. Germline V CDR1 and CDR2: SGDLS, YYNGEE. This CDR3 region has 13 residues. In DNA, the CDR3 is TGTGCCAGCAGCGTAGATTCCCACCAAGAAGCTTTCTTT. This encodes CASSVDSHQEAFF.

The rearrangement uses TRBV19 and TRBJ1-5; the match to TRBD1 covers 9 bases. V lost 5 bases and J lost 7; bases outside the gene matches: 12. The germline gives CDR1 LNHDA, CDR2 SQIVND (reference sequence). The CDR3 spans 16 residues. DNA for the CDR3: TGTGCCAGTAGTTCCCGGGACAGGGCCTTCATGCAGCCCCAGCATTTT. This codes for CASSSRDRAFMQPQHF. The variable domain in full, completed from reference TRBV19 and TRBJ1-5, reads DGGITQSPKYLFRKEGQNVTLSCEQNLNHDAMYWYRQDPGQGLRLIYYSQIVNDFQKGDIAEGYSVSREKKESFPLTVTSAQKNPTAFYLCASSSRDRAFMQPQHFGDGTRLSIL.

The chain is built from TRBV5-1 and TRBJ2-7; TRBD1 might be the D (5 bases). The CDR3 runs to 13 residues. Trimming shortened V by 4 bases and J by 2 bases, and 10 bases separated the two germline ends. The V gene's germline CDR1 is SGHRS and CDR2 YFSETQ. CDR3 DNA: TGCGCCAGCAGCGCCAGGGCAACCTACGAGCAGTACTTC. This encodes CASSARATYEQYF. Complete variable domain (other parts from reference TRBV5-1 and TRBJ2-7): KAGVTQTPRYLIKTRGQQVTLSCSPISGHRSVSWYQQTPGQGLQFLFEYFSETQRNKGNFPGRFSGRQFSNSRSEMNVSTLELGDSALYLCASSARATYEQYFGPGTRLTVT.

The CDR3 loop is CASSLGNLPGQANYGYTF. CDR3 bases: TGCGCCAGCAGCTTGGGGAACCTACCGGGACAGGCGAACTATGGCTACACCTTC. This sequence joins TRBV5-1 and TRBJ1-2; 8 nucleotides align to TRBD1. This CDR3 spans 18 amino acids. Germline CDR1 and CDR2: SGHRS and YFSETQ. Trimming took 0 bases from V and 2 from J; bases not matched to a gene: 12.

The V call is TRBV7-9, the J call TRBJ1-4; maybe TRBD1 (6 bases). Germline CDR1 SEHNR, CDR2 FQNEAQ (reference sequence). Trimming removed 0 bases at V and 6 bases at J, with 14 bases between. This CDR3 is built from 16 residues. In nucleotides, the CDR3 is TGTGCCAGCAGCTTAGCGCAGGGCAGGGGAGATGAAAAACTGTTTTTT. Translating it yields CASSLAQGRGDEKLFF.